Listed here is a single TCR beta chain. Ten or more counts support this clonotype. Its antigen remains unidentified. No quality values exist for individual bases; no much larger clone is one base distant. Flow cytometry had shown CD8+CD57+ cell expansion in the patients selected for sequencing. Every patient had a diagnosis of severe acquired aplastic anemia based on International Study of Aplastic Anemia and Agranulocytosis and Camitta criteria. No patient had received any therapy when blood was sampled. In this study, sorted CD4+ and CD8+ T cells from the blood of healthy subjects and of severe aplastic anemia patients had their TCR repertoires deep-sequenced. Patients were enrolled under clinicaltrials.gov protocols 00001620, 01623167, 00001397, 00071045, 00081523 and 00961064 in the USA. Ficoll-Paque density gradient centrifugation was used to isolate peripheral blood mononuclear cells. Before DNA was extracted, CD4+ and CD8+ T cells were sorted using either FACS or magnetic beads.

The sample originates from a study of CD8+CD57+ T cells in acquired aplastic anemia (dated by TCRdb to 2017 to 2018). Broadly, across the study: DNA extracted from sorted CD4+ and CD8+ cells had a mean of roughly 3 ug, with a range of roughly 0.17 to 27.4 ug. CD8+CD57+ expansion was defined as frequency above the mean frequency observed in healthy subjects.

The CDR3 contains 11 residues, cysteine and phenylalanine counted. Of all the DNA, just the CDR3 is kept, 33 bases in frame from base 1. According to the germline V gene, CDR1 reads SGHAT and CDR2 reads FQNNGV. After removal of 2 bases from V and 12 bases from J, the junction retains 3 bases not matched to a gene. The full study reports these points: Between patients and healthy controls, no significant difference in CD8+ Simpson's diversity was found (P=0.060). Around 27 CD8+ CDR3 sequences were shared between patients and controls but appeared highly expressed in patients and within their immunodominant clones.

TCR beta VDJ combination and CDR3 sequence profiling used genomic DNA as the template. An Illumina HiSeq 2000 was used for TCR repertoire sequencing. Per the source publication's procedure: Repertoires were assessed using TRBV/TRBJ rearrangement plots, CDR3 size and DJ length profiles, and Simpson's diversity index. The most abundant DNA sequence in the deep sequencing data was defined as the immunodominant clone. CDR3 amino acid sequences were screened for sharing across subjects and compared with published repertoires and the VDJdb database. TCRdb ran its own pipeline on the public reads, namely fastp trimming at Q25 and MiXCR clone calling, and kept in-frame beta chains. Each entry is one CDR3 protein sequence, shown with its most common DNA and genes. TCRdb, rather than the study authors, made the V and J calls. The table for this sample lists a few hundred thousand distinct CDR3 sequences; about half of them were counted only once. The ten largest clones add up to 20% of the sample.

Recombination joined TRBV11-2 with TRBJ2-7, with 8 bases in between that match TRBD1. This receptor was taken from a human donor with aplastic anemia. Sequencing was done on a sample of sorted CD4+, CD8+, or CD8+CD57+ T cells (not recorded which) from PBMCs. The encoded CDR3 is CASSLPGQGYF. The DNA sequence follows: TGTGCCAGCAGCTTACCTGGACAGGGGTACTTC.